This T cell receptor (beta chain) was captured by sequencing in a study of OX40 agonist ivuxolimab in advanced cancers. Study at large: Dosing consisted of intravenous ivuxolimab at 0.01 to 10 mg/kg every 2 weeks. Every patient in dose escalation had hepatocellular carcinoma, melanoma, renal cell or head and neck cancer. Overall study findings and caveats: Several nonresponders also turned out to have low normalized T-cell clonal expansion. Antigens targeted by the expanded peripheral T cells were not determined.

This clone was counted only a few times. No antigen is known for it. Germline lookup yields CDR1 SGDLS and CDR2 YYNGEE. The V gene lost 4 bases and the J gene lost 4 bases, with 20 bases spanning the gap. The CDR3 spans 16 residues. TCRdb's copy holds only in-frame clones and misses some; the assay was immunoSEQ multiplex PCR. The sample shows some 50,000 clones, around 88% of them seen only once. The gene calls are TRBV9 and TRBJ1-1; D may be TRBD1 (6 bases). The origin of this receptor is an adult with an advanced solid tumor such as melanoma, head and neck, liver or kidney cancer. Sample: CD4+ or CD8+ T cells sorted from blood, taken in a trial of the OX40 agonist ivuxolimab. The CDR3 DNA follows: TGTGCCAGCAGCACACACCAACAGGGAAAAGGCACTGAAGCTTTCTTT. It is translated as CASSTHQQGKGTEAFF.